These T cell receptor beta chains were read from a single sample in a study of T cell responses to AZD1222 COVID-19 vaccine. Produced via immunoSEQ multiplex PCR; TCRdb's table is partial and in-frame only. The table shows roughly 140,000 clones, with about 87% occurring only once. Specimen: peripheral blood, collected 28 days after the second AZD1222 dose. These receptors were obtained from an adult who received the AZD1222 COVID-19 vaccine. Both conserved end residues are part of each CDR3. A D gene is named only where the DNA matches it firmly. Rows give clone size only sometimes, using once, few, many, or a class for an expanded clone.

clone_size	d_call	v_call	j_call	cdr3_nt	cdr3_aa
NA	TRBD2	TRBV28	TRBJ2-3	TGTGCCAGCAGTTTATTGCTCCCTAGCGGGAGCATCGCAGATACGCAGTATTTT	CASSLLLPSGSIADTQYF
NA	TRBD1	TRBV5-4	TRBJ2-3	TGTGCCAGCAGCCAGGACAGGGCCGGGGGAGATACGCAGTATTTT	CASSQDRAGGDTQYF
NA	TRBD2	TRBV4-3	TRBJ2-1	TGCGCCAGCAGCCTGGGACTAGCGGGAGGTGGGAATGAGCAGTTCTTC	CASSLGLAGGGNEQFF
NA	TRBD2	TRBV24-1	TRBJ2-3	TGTGCCACCAGTGTACCTAGCGGTACCACAGATACGCAGTATTTT	CATSVPSGTTDTQYF
NA	NA	TRBV15	TRBJ2-5	TGTGCCACCAGCAGAGATGGCGGGTGGGAAGAGACCCAGTACTTC	CATSRDGGWEETQYF
once	NA	TRBV27	TRBJ2-5	TGTGCCAGCAGTTTATCCAGGGGCCCACAAGAGACCCAGTACTTC	CASSLSRGPQETQYF
NA	TRBD1	TRBV19	TRBJ1-2	TGTGCCAGTAGTACCCGGGACAGGGGGCCTTACTATGGCTACACCTTC	CASSTRDRGPYYGYTF
NA	NA	TRBV18	TRBJ1-4	TGTGCCAGCTCCCCCTCGATGGGCCAGAGGCGGAAACTGTTTTTT	CASSPSMGQRRKLFF
NA	TRBD1	TRBV4-1	TRBJ1-4	TGCGCCAGCAGCCAGGGTCCGGGACAGGGGGCTTCTACTAATGAAAAACTGTTTTTT	CASSQGPGQGASTNEKLFF
NA	TRBD1	TRBV18	TRBJ2-7	TGTGCCAGCTCACCATGGGGACAGGGGGCATACGAGCAGTACTTC	CASSPWGQGAYEQYF
NA	NA	TRBV30	TRBJ1-1	TGTGCCTGGAGGGCTTTCTCGGGAACTGAAGCTTTCTTT	CAWRAFSGTEAFF
NA	TRBD2	TRBV4-3	TRBJ2-1	TGCGCCAGCAGCCAAGGGGACGGACTAGCCGTAAATGAGCAGTTCTTC	CASSQGDGLAVNEQFF
NA	NA	TRBV29-1	TRBJ1-5	TGCAGCGTTGAGGGAGACAATCAGCCCCAGCATTTT	CSVEGDNQPQHF
NA	NA	TRBV30	TRBJ2-3	TGTGCCTGGACGTCCGGCTTCCTGCAGTATTTT	CAWTSGFLQYF
NA	NA	TRBV20-1	TRBJ1-2	TGCAGTGCCCGGGACGGATATGGCTACACCTTC	CSARDGYGYTF
NA	NA	TRBV19	TRBJ1-4	TGTGCCAGTAGTATCGCCGGGACCGCGAGGGAAAAACTGTTTTTT	CASSIAGTAREKLFF
few	NA	TRBV24-1	TRBJ2-7	TGTGCCACCAGTGATACCGGGTACGAGCAGTACTTC	CATSDTGYEQYF
NA	NA	TRBV4-2	TRBJ1-1	TGTGCCAGCAGCCAGGGGGGCGGGAACACTGAAGCTTTCTTT	CASSQGGGNTEAFF
NA	NA	TRBV14	TRBJ1-3	TGTGCCAGCAGCCAAGGAGGAGGGACTGGAAACACCATATATTTT	CASSQGGGTGNTIYF
once	TRBD1	TRBV6-2/TRBV6-3	TRBJ1-5	TGTGCCAGCAGCTCCCGACCGGGACAGGGAGGTCAGCCCCAGCATTTT	CASSSRPGQGGQPQHF
NA	NA	TRBV3-1/TRBV3-2	TRBJ2-5	TGTGCCAGCAGCCAAGAGCCAGCAGGCCAGACCCAGTACTTC	CASSQEPAGQTQYF
NA	NA	TRBV6-2/TRBV6-3	TRBJ1-1	TGTGCCAGCAGTTACTCGACGGGGCGAGAAGCTTTCTTT	CASSYSTGREAFF
NA	NA	TRBV28	TRBJ1-6	TGTGCCAGCAGTTTACCAGTTAAGAATTCACCCCTCCACTTT	CASSLPVKNSPLHF
NA	TRBD1	TRBV2	TRBJ1-4	TGTGCCAGCAGTCCGGGACAGGGGTTTAATGAAAAACTGTTTTTT	CASSPGQGFNEKLFF
NA	NA	TRBV7-8	TRBJ1-5	TGTGCCAGCAGCTTACTGCCTTTCCAGGGAAATCAGCCCCAGCATTTT	CASSLLPFQGNQPQHF
once	NA	TRBV18	TRBJ2-3	TGTGCCAGCTCACTATCTAGCACAGATACGCAGTATTTT	CASSLSSTDTQYF
NA	TRBD1	TRBV5-8	TRBJ1-4	TGTGCCAGCAGCCCCGGGACAGGGAGAACTAATGAAAAACTGTTTTTT	CASSPGTGRTNEKLFF
NA	NA	TRBV7-3	TRBJ2-3	TGTGCCAGCAGCTTAAGTTCAGGGCGGACTTCCGGAACGCAGTATTTT	CASSLSSGRTSGTQYF
NA	NA	TRBV18	TRBJ2-6	TGTGCCAGCTCACCACCGAGGGCTGGGGCCAACGTCCTGACTTTC	CASSPPRAGANVLTF
NA	TRBD1	TRBV29-1	TRBJ2-2	TGCAGCGTTGACGGACAGGGTGCCACCGGGGAGCTGTTTTTT	CSVDGQGATGELFF
NA	NA	TRBV15	TRBJ2-3	TGTGCCACCAGCAATCCCACCTGGGGCACAGATACGCAGTATTTT	CATSNPTWGTDTQYF
NA	TRBD1	TRBV19	TRBJ1-6	TGTGCCAGTAGTCCCAGGACAGGGCAGTCACCCCTCCACTTT	CASSPRTGQSPLHF
NA	NA	TRBV18	TRBJ1-1	TGTGCCAGCTCACCATCAGAGGGGACTGAAGCTTTCTTT	CASSPSEGTEAFF
NA	TRBD1	TRBV9	TRBJ1-1	TGTGCCAGCAGCGGTGGACAGGGGTTTAAAGCTTTCTTT	CASSGGQGFKAFF
NA	NA	TRBV27	TRBJ1-4	TGTGCCAGCAGTTCCCCCCACGGCGGTAATGAAAAACTGTTTTTT	CASSSPHGGNEKLFF
NA	NA	TRBV4-1	TRBJ1-5	TGCGCCAGCAGCCAAGATCCGGGGGCGGGTCAGCCCCAGCATTTT	CASSQDPGAGQPQHF
NA	TRBD2	TRBV7-9	TRBJ2-3	TGTGCCAGCAGTGTGACTAGCGGGAGTGAAACGCAGTATTTT	CASSVTSGSETQYF
NA	NA	TRBV5-4	TRBJ1-2	TGTGCCAGCAGCTTGGACAGCGTCAGTGGCTACACCTTC	CASSLDSVSGYTF
NA	TRBD1	TRBV7-3	TRBJ2-1	TGTGCCAGCAGCTCCGGGACAGGGTCTGAGCAGTTCTTC	CASSSGTGSEQFF
NA	TRBD2	TRBV20-1	TRBJ2-1	TGCAGTGCTAGTGTTAATCCTAGCGGGAGGTTCAGTAATGAGCAGTTCTTC	CSASVNPSGRFSNEQFF
NA	TRBD1	TRBV5-4	TRBJ2-4	TGTGCCAGCAGCGCTACTCCGGGACAGGGAAACATTCAGTACTTC	CASSATPGQGNIQYF
NA	NA	TRBV7-9	TRBJ2-7	TGTGCCAGCAGCGCCCTTGACGAGCAGTACTTC	CASSALDEQYF
NA	NA	TRBV5-4	TRBJ1-2	TGTGCCAGCAGCTTGGCTGCAGCAGGGGACGGCTACACCTTC	CASSLAAAGDGYTF
few	NA	TRBV28	TRBJ2-7	TGTGCCAGCAGTTCTGACATTCCGTCCGAGCAGTACTTC	CASSSDIPSEQYF
NA	NA	TRBV7-9	TRBJ2-7	TGTGCCAGCAGCTTAGAGCTCTACGAGCAGTACTTC	CASSLELYEQYF
few	NA	TRBV6-5	TRBJ2-7	TGTGCCAGCAGTACCGCCGGGACCACCTCCTACGAGCAGTACTTC	CASSTAGTTSYEQYF
few	NA	TRBV5-4	TRBJ2-3	TGTGCCAGCAGCTTGTCATGGGGCGATACGCAGTATTTT	CASSLSWGDTQYF
NA	TRBD1	TRBV4-1	TRBJ2-7	TGCGCCAGCAGCCGGGACAGGGGTCGAGACGAGCAGTACTTC	CASSRDRGRDEQYF
many	NA	TRBV30	TRBJ1-2	TGTGCCTGGATCCGATCTGGAACAGCCTTGAGGGGTGAAGGCTACACCTTC	CAWIRSGTALRGEGYTF
NA	TRBD1	TRBV7-9	TRBJ1-2	TGTGCCAGCAGCTTAGCGGGACAGGTCTATGGCTACACCTTC	CASSLAGQVYGYTF
NA	TRBD2	TRBV19	TRBJ2-1	TGTGCCAGTAGTATAGTCCTAGCGGGAGGGCCGCAGGAGTTCTTC	CASSIVLAGGPQEFF